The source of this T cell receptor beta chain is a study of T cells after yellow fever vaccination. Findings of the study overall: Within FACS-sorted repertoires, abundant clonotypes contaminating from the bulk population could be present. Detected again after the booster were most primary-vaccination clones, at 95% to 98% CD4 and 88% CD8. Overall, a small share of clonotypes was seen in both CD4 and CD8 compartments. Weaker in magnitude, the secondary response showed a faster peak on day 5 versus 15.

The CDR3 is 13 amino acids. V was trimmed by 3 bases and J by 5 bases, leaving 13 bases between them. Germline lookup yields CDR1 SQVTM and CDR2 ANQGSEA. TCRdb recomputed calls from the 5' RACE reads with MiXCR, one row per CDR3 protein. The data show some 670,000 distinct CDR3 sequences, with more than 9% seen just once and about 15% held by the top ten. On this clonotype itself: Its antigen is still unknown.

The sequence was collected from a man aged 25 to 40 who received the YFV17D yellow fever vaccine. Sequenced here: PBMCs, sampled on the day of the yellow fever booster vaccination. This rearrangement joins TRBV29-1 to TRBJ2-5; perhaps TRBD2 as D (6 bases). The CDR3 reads CSVEGGSRETQYF. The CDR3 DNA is TGCAGCGTTGAGGGGGGATCCAGGGAGACCCAGTACTTC.